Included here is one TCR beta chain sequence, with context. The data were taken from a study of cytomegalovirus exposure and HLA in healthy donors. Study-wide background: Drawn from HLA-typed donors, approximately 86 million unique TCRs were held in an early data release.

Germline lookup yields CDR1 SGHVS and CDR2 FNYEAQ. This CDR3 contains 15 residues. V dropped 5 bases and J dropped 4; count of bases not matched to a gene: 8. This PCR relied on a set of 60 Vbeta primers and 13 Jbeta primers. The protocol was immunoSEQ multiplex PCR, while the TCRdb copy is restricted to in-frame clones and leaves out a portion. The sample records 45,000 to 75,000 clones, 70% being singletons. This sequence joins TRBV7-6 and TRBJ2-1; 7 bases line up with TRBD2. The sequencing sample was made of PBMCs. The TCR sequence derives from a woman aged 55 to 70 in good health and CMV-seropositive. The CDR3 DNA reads TGTGCCAGCAGCCTAGACGGGGGGTCTTACAATGAGCAGTTCTTC. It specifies CASSLDGGSYNEQFF.